The 17 T cell receptor beta chains below were found in one sample sequenced in a study of CD8+ T cells in alopecia areata. Isolated RNA was reverse transcribed into cDNA used as the sequencing template. The assay was immunoSEQ multiplex PCR, and TCRdb's table has in-frame clones only and misses some. The table lists fewer than 200,000 clones, approximately 56% of them singletons, with over 12% in the top ten. The starting material was CD4+ T cells sorted from blood, obtained at week 0. The receptors originated from a human donor with alopecia areata.

In this sample, this clone turned up once. The chain links TRBV7-9 to TRBJ2-7, with D perhaps TRBD2 (5 bases). This CDR3 is built from 15 residues. V was trimmed by 1 base and J by 0 bases, leaving 10 bases between them. Germline values: CDR1 SEHNR, CDR2 FQNEAQ (reference sequence). The CDR3 DNA sequence: TGTGCCAGCAGCTTAGTTGGTGGGAGCTCCTACGAGCAGTACTTC. It translates to CASSLVGGSSYEQYF.

This clone was counted ten times or more. The chain has TRBV5-1 and TRBJ1-6, with TRBD1 matching 7 bases. Germline V gene data show CDR1 as SGHRS and CDR2 as YFSETQ. The CDR3 extends over 15 amino acids. Trimming took 2 bases from V and 8 from J; bases not matched to a gene: 7. DNA of the CDR3: TGCGCCAGCAGCTTAAAGGGGGCTGACGATTCACCCCTCCACTTT. It yields the protein CASSLKGADDSPLHF.

The sample holds a few counts of this clone. This chain joins TRBV30 and TRBJ2-7; tentative D call: TRBD1 (6 bases). Germline V gives CDR1 GTSNPN, CDR2 SVGIG (reference sequence). The V end lost 2 bases, the J end lost 1 base, and 6 bases lay between the germline ends. The CDR3 runs 12 residues. The CDR3 bases are TGTGCCTGGAGTACAGGGTCCTACGAGCAGTACTTC. Translated: CAWSTGSYEQYF. Full variable domain (remainder filled in from reference TRBV30 and TRBJ2-7): SQTIHQWPATLVQPVGSPLSLECTVEGTSNPNLYWYRQAAGRGLQLLFYSVGIGQISSEVPQNLSASRPQDRQFILSSKKLLLSDSGFYLCAWSTGSYEQYFGPGTRLTVT.

The chain uses TRBV5-1 and TRBJ2-7, with TRBD2 identical over 7 bases. Trimming removed 7 bases from V and 5 bases from J; junction bases left unmatched: 15. This CDR3 is 15 amino acids long. Germline V gives CDR1 SGHRS, CDR2 YFSETQ. CDR3 protein: CASAGDEKMWNEQYF. DNA for the CDR3: TGCGCCAGCGCGGGAGACGAGAAGATGTGGAACGAGCAGTACTTC.

V usage is TRBV5-1 and J usage is TRBJ2-6; the D is unclear. Trimming took off 3 bases at V and 1 base at J, with 8 bases between the two ends. The CDR3 sequence is 15 residues long. Looked up from germline, CDR1 is SGHRS and CDR2 is YFSETQ. This CDR3 is CASSSRQSGANVLTF. The DNA of the CDR3 is TGCGCCAGCAGCTCACGGCAATCTGGGGCCAACGTCCTGACTTTC. The full variable domain, its missing parts supplied by reference TRBV5-1 and TRBJ2-6, is KAGVTQTPRYLIKTRGQQVTLSCSPISGHRSVSWYQQTPGQGLQFLFEYFSETQRNKGNFPGRFSGRQFSNSRSEMNVSTLELGDSALYLCASSSRQSGANVLTFGAGSRLTVL.

The CDR3 region is CASSLGVAAYGYTF. The CDR3, as DNA: TGTGCCAGCAGCTTAGGAGTGGCAGCCTATGGCTACACCTTC. This chain joins TRBV7-9 and TRBJ1-2; D call uncertain. Germline V gene data show CDR1 as SEHNR and CDR2 as FQNEAQ (reference sequence). V gave up 1 base and J gave up 4 bases, with 10 bases separating them. This CDR3 comprises 14 residues.

This sequence joins TRBV5-4 and TRBJ2-2, with 7 bases identical to TRBD1. CDR1 is SGHNT, CDR2 YYREEE, per germline (reference sequence). The CDR3 has 16 residues. After removal of 3 bases from V and 2 bases from J, the junction contained 7 bases not matched to a gene. CDR3 loop: CASSYFTGANTGELFF. CDR3 sequence (DNA): TGTGCCAGCAGCTACTTCACAGGGGCCAACACCGGGGAGCTGTTTTTT.

This chain links TRBV5-1 with TRBJ1-2; TRBD1 matches 7 bases. This CDR3 has 12 residues. In germline, CDR1 is SGHRS, CDR2 YFSETQ. V lost 2 bases to trimming and J lost 6 bases; unmatched junction nucleotides: 1. The CDR3 sequence is CASSFQGDGYTF. The CDR3 nucleotides are TGCGCCAGCAGCTTCCAGGGGGATGGCTACACCTTC.

This chain links TRBV30 with TRBJ1-6; D remains unclear. With 1 base removed from V and 10 bases from J, the gap between germline ends came to 11 bases. The CDR3 extends over 13 amino acids. CDR1 is GTSNPN and CDR2 is SVGIG in the germline V gene (reference sequence). The CDR3 loop reads CAWSDDPGSPLHF. In DNA form, the CDR3 reads TGTGCCTGGAGTGACGATCCGGGGTCACCCCTCCACTTT.

The chain employs TRBV2 and TRBJ2-1; no clear D. Trimming removed 4 bases at V and 4 bases at J, with 5 bases between. The CDR3 consists of 12 residues. Germline-derived CDR1 and CDR2 are SNHLY and FYNNEI. The CDR3 loop reads CASSAGYNEQFF. CDR3 DNA: TGTGCCAGCAGTGCCGGATACAATGAGCAGTTCTTC.

This clone was seen a handful of times. V gene TRBV5-1 combines with J gene TRBJ1-5; D gene ambiguous. The V gene's germline CDR1 is SGHRS and CDR2 YFSETQ. With 4 bases removed from V and 2 bases from J, the gap between germline ends came to 13 bases. The CDR3 totals 15 residues. The CDR3 sequence is CASSVDDGGNQPQHF. The DNA for the CDR3 is TGCGCCAGCAGCGTGGACGATGGGGGCAATCAGCCCCAGCATTTT.

This chain uses TRBV7-9 with TRBJ2-5, with D possibly being TRBD1 or TRBD2 (5 bases each). Germline V gene lookup returns CDR1 SEHNR and CDR2 FQNEAQ (reference sequence). The CDR3 has 14 residues. Trimming shortened V by 6 bases and J by 2 bases, and 13 bases separated the two germline ends. The CDR3 nucleotides read TGTGCCAGCAGACATCCGGGACCGCAAGAGACCCAGTACTTC. The encoded protein is CASRHPGPQETQYF.

This clone turned up a few times. V usage is TRBV30 and J usage is TRBJ1-2, with 8 bases fitting TRBD1. This CDR3 region has 14 residues. Germline-derived CDR1 and CDR2 are GTSNPN and SVGIG (reference sequence). V dropped 3 bases and J dropped 0; count of bases not matched to a gene: 3. The DNA for the CDR3 is TGTGCCTGGAGCCCGGGACAGGCTAACTATGGCTACACCTTC. Encoded protein: CAWSPGQANYGYTF.

This chain connects TRBV4-1 to TRBJ1-1; the D gene is possibly TRBD1 (5 bases). Germline lookup yields CDR1 MGHRA and CDR2 YSYEKL. Trimming cost V 5 bases and J 0 bases, with 16 bases left between them. This CDR3 has 16 residues. The CDR3 loop reads CASSYRDSLMNTEAFF. DNA for the CDR3: TGCGCCAGCAGCTACAGAGACAGCCTTATGAACACTGAAGCTTTCTTT.

Written as DNA, the CDR3 is TGCAGCGTTATACCGGGACGGGGCCACAATGAGCAGTTCTTC. Its translation is CSVIPGRGHNEQFF. The rearrangement uses TRBV29-1 and TRBJ2-1; either TRBD1 or TRBD2 may supply D (5 bases each). The ends were cut back, 5 bases at V and 5 bases at J, with 16 bases in the middle. The CDR3 sequence is 14 residues long. Germline assignment: CDR1 SQVTM and CDR2 ANQGSEA.

The chain carries TRBV15 and TRBJ2-6; 7 nucleotides line up with TRBD1. CDR1 is LNHNV and CDR2 is YYDKDF in the germline V gene (reference sequence). The V gene end was trimmed by 4 bases and the J gene end by 2 bases; junction bases not matched to a gene: 8. CDR3 length equals 17 residues. CDR3 sequence: CATSKGQDGPGANVLTF. The DNA of the CDR3 is TGTGCCACCAGCAAAGGACAGGACGGGCCTGGGGCCAACGTCCTGACTTTC.

The rearrangement uses TRBV5-4 and TRBJ2-2; D unclear. Per germline, CDR1 SGHNT and CDR2 YYREEE (reference sequence). This CDR3 spans 14 amino acids. V was cut by 4 bases and J by 0 bases, with 7 bases left in between. CDR3 nucleotide sequence: TGTGCCAGCAGCGTCCTAGCGAACACCGGGGAGCTGTTTTTT. It is translated as CASSVLANTGELFF.